This T cell receptor beta chain was identified in a study of T cell responses to AZD1222 COVID-19 vaccine. The CDR3 loop spans 16 amino acids. The V and J ends lost 4 bases and 5 bases, in that order; junction bases with no gene match: 13. From germline, CDR1 is MDHEN and CDR2 SYDVKM. General study points: Donors, mostly white British, included more females; clonal diversity was possibly underestimated. Across the whole spike, CD4 TCRs peaked at regions 160-218 and 743-854. At study baseline, merely roughly 6 AZD1222 recipients were seropositive.

As to this clone: What it binds is not known.

This table comes from immunoSEQ multiplex PCR, and its TCRdb copy is limited to in-frame clones, with some not included. In the table there are 100,000 to 150,000 clones, roughly 90% of which are singletons. The source is an adult in good health. Sample: peripheral blood, taken on day 0 of AZD1222 vaccination. The chain recombines TRBV28 with TRBJ1-1; 7 nucleotides align to TRBD1. The CDR3 loop is CASSWITRGARTEAFF. CDR3 in DNA: TGTGCCAGCAGTTGGATTACCAGGGGGGCGAGGACTGAAGCTTTCTTT.